Ten or more counts support the clone carrying this T cell receptor (beta chain). The data were taken from a study of metastatic and nonmetastatic thyroid tumors. Between the trimmed V and J ends, which lost 0 bases and 0 bases, there was a span of 13 bases. Germline loops: CDR1 SEHNR, CDR2 FQNEAQ (reference sequence). This CDR3 has 17 amino acids. Patients were all untreated before their thyroid surgery. TCRdb re-called the PCR reads through MiXCR. The sample records about 30,000 clones, approximately 16% being singletons. Sample: blood. The rearrangement links TRBV7-9 to TRBJ2-3; the D gene is possibly TRBD2 (6 bases). The TCR sequence derives from a female donor with papillary thyroid cancer or a benign thyroid nodule (not recorded which). Some clones in this sample may be carry-over from other donors' samples. The CDR3 region has the DNA TGTGCCAGCAGCTTAGCGTATCGGGGGACTAGCACAGATACGCAGTATTTT. It yields the protein CASSLAYRGTSTDTQYF. Using reference TRBV7-9 and TRBJ2-3 for the parts outside the CDR3, the full variable domain is DTGVSQNPRHKITKRGQNVTFRCDPISEHNRLYWYRQTLGQGPEFLTYFQNEAQLEKSRLLSDRFSAERPKGSFSTLEIQRTEQGDSAMYLCASSLAYRGTSTDTQYFGPGTRLTVL.